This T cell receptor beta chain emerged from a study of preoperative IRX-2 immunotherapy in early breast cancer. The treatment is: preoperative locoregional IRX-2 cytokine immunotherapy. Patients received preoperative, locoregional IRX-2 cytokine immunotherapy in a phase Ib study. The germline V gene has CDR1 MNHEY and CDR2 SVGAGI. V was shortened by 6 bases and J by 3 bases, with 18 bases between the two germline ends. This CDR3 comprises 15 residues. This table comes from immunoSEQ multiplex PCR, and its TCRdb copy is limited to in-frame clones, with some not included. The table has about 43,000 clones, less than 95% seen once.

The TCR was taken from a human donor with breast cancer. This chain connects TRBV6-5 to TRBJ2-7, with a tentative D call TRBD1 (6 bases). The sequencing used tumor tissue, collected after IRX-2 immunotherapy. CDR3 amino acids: CASSDLRQASYEQYF. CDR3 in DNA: TGTGCCAGCAGCGACCTGAGACAGGCTAGCTACGAGCAGTACTTC.